Listed here are 10 T cell receptor beta chains from one sample, sequenced in a study of blood T cell repertoires in COVID-19. Profiled with immunoSEQ multiplex PCR; TCRdb holds only in-frame clones, not every one. The sample shows 120,000 to 150,000 clones, 88% of them seen only once. The sequencing input was PBMCs or T cells enriched from blood (not recorded which). The receptor set was obtained from a woman aged 25 to 39 with acute COVID-19.

This rearrangement joins TRBV29-1 to TRBJ1-4; 10 nucleotides align to TRBD1. After removal of 7 bases from V and 8 bases from J, the junction contained 7 bases not matched to a gene. Germline V gene sequence: CDR1 SQVTM, CDR2 ANQGSEA. This CDR3 spans 13 amino acids. CDR3 sequence reads: CSARTGGAEKLFF. CDR3 sequence (DNA): TGCAGCGCCAGGACAGGGGGGGCAGAAAAACTGTTTTTT. The variable domain in full, with the rest retrieved from reference TRBV29-1 and TRBJ1-4, is SAVISQKPSRDICQRGTSLTIQCQVDSQVTMMFWYRQQPGQSLTLIATANQGSEATYESGFVIDKFPISRPNLTFSTLTVSNMSPEDSSIYLCSARTGGAEKLFFGSGTQLSVL.

The rearrangement uses TRBV7-9 and TRBJ2-7; possible D gene TRBD1, 6 bases. Germline V gene lookup returns CDR1 SEHNR and CDR2 FQNEAQ (reference sequence). The V gene lost 5 bases and the J gene lost 0 bases, with 11 bases spanning the gap. The CDR3 is 14 amino acids. CDR3 region: CASSQGWSSYEQYF. For the CDR3, the DNA is TGTGCCAGCAGCCAGGGGTGGTCCTCCTACGAGCAGTACTTC.

This rearrangement joins TRBV18 to TRBJ1-4; D gene ambiguous. CDR1 and CDR2 (germline): KGHSH, LQKENI. The CDR3 consists of 15 residues. The V end lost 0 bases, the J end lost 6 bases, and 11 bases lay between the germline ends. The CDR3 is CASSPPNGQDEKLFF. The CDR3 DNA sequence: TGTGCCAGCTCACCACCCAATGGGCAGGATGAAAAACTGTTTTTT.

This clone was seen many times. The rearrangement uses TRBV9 and TRBJ2-7; TRBD2 aligns across 9 bases. Trimming removed 0 bases from V and 4 bases from J; junction bases left unmatched: 14. CDR3 length: 18 residues. Germline CDR1 is SGDLS and CDR2 is YYNGEE. CDR3 coding DNA: TGTGCCAGCAGCGTAGTGGGCGGTCCTAGACTAGCGGCTTACGAGCAGTACTTC. It is translated as CASSVVGGPRLAAYEQYF.

This chain uses TRBV7-9 with TRBJ2-5; 9 bases fit TRBD2. V was pared by 5 bases and J by 2 bases, with 6 bases of the junction left unmatched. Germline CDR1 is SEHNR and CDR2 is FQNEAQ (reference sequence). This CDR3 has 15 amino acids. CDR3: CASSGRLAGQETQYF. CDR3 DNA sequence: TGTGCCAGCAGCGGGAGGCTAGCGGGGCAAGAGACCCAGTACTTC.

The count of this clone is one. The genes are TRBV7-8 and TRBJ2-5; D is perhaps TRBD2 (5 bases). In germline, CDR1 is SGHVS, CDR2 FQNEAQ. V was trimmed by 1 base and J by 5 bases, leaving 11 bases between them. The CDR3 runs to 14 residues. DNA of the CDR3: TGTGCCAGCAGCTTAGAAGCTAGCTGGGAGACCCAGTACTTC. This codes for CASSLEASWETQYF.

The rearrangement links TRBV7-9 to TRBJ1-1, with 8 bases identical to TRBD1. J lost 1 base, V lost 5 bases, and 6 bases had no gene match. There are 15 residues in the CDR3. CDR1 SEHNR and CDR2 FQNEAQ come from the germline V gene (reference sequence). The CDR3 sequence: CASSARQGKNTEAFF. In DNA form, the CDR3 reads TGTGCCAGCAGCGCACGACAGGGGAAGAACACTGAAGCTTTCTTT.

This clone was counted once. J is TRBJ1-1 and V is TRBV19; D is possibly TRBD1 (5 bases). The CDR3 is 13 residues long. Germline V gives CDR1 LNHDA, CDR2 SQIVND (reference sequence). Trimming left V 6 bases short and J 3 bases short, with 11 bases between. CDR3 loop: CASRTDTDTEAFF. DNA for the CDR3: TGTGCCAGTAGGACAGATACAGACACTGAAGCTTTCTTT.

The count of this clone is one. The rearrangement uses TRBV6-2 or TRBV6-3 and TRBJ1-1, with D hard to call. The CDR3 contains 16 residues. V was shortened by 4 bases and J by 0 bases, with 15 bases between the two germline ends. CDR1 and CDR2 (germline): MNHEY, SVGEGT. The CDR3: CASSSAGSTMNTEAFF. The CDR3 nucleotides read TGTGCCAGCAGTTCAGCGGGGTCGACTATGAACACTGAAGCTTTCTTT.

The J gene is TRBJ2-6, the V gene TRBV5-1, with a possible D match to TRBD1 (5 bases). Germline CDR1 is SGHRS and CDR2 is YFSETQ. V was pared by 5 bases and J by 0 bases, with 6 bases between. This CDR3 is 14 amino acids long. Here the CDR3 reads CASRQVSGANVLTF. In DNA, the CDR3 is TGCGCCAGCAGACAGGTCTCTGGGGCCAACGTCCTGACTTTC.